The 28 T cell receptor beta chains below all came from one sample that was sequenced in a study of T cells in Graves' hyperthyroidism and ophthalmopathy. Regions amplified from RNA transcripts were the TCR beta CDR3 regions. TCR CDR3 regions were first amplified by RT-PCR with HTBI primers. Using its own MiXCR run on the multiplex PCR reads, TCRdb lists one record per CDR3 protein. The sample includes 250,000 or so distinct CDR3 sequences, less than 20% of them seen just once. The material sequenced was blood. The receptors originated from a woman between 18 and 29 years old with Graves' ophthalmopathy.

This clonotype was recorded many times. The rearrangement joins TRBV6-2 or TRBV6-3 to TRBJ2-3; perhaps TRBD2 as D (6 bases). The length of the CDR3 is 14 residues. Germline CDR1 is MNHEY and CDR2 is SVGEGT. Between the trimmed V and J ends, which lost 7 bases and 2 bases, there was a span of 13 bases. CDR3 in amino acids: CASTPGLPTDTQYF. The DNA for the CDR3 is TGTGCCAGCACCCCGGGACTGCCCACAGATACGCAGTATTTT.

The sample holds many counts of this clonotype. The chain couples TRBV28 to TRBJ1-5; 7 bases align to TRBD1. The V gene end was trimmed by 1 base and the J gene end by 1 base; junction bases not matched to a gene: 4. Germline-derived CDR1 and CDR2 are MDHEN and SYDVKM. The CDR3 is 16 residues long. The CDR3 DNA reads TGTGCCAGCAGTTTATCAGGGGGAGGGAGCAATCAGCCCCAGCATTTT. Protein product: CASSLSGGGSNQPQHF.

This clonotype was recorded many times. The chain employs TRBV5-1 and TRBJ1-2; D remains ambiguous. From germline, CDR1 is SGHRS and CDR2 YFSETQ. Deletions cut 0 bases from V and 8 bases from J, with 11 bases between. The CDR3 sequence is 13 residues long. For the CDR3, the DNA is TGCGCCAGCAGCTTGGAGTCCTTGCAGGGCTACACCTTC. Protein sequence: CASSLESLQGYTF.

The CDR3 sequence: CSARESPRGARNEQFF. Written as DNA, the CDR3 is TGCAGTGCTAGAGAGAGCCCCCGGGGAGCGAGGAATGAGCAGTTCTTC. The chain joins TRBV20-1 to TRBJ2-1, with a possible D match to TRBD2 (5 bases). Germline assignment: CDR1 DFQATT and CDR2 SNEGSKA (reference sequence). This CDR3 contains 16 residues. Trimming removed 0 bases at V and 7 bases at J, with 19 bases between.

The rearrangement uses TRBV6-4 and TRBJ2-1; 7 nucleotides align to TRBD2. The CDR3 extends over 15 amino acids. Germline CDR1 and CDR2: MRHNA and SNTAGT. V dropped 3 bases and J dropped 2; count of bases not matched to a gene: 4. CDR3 loop: CASSEAGETYNEQFF. The CDR3 nucleotides are TGTGCCAGCAGTGAGGCGGGGGAGACCTACAATGAGCAGTTCTTC.

This clonotype was seen ten or more times. The rearrangement uses TRBV12-3 or TRBV12-4 and TRBJ2-7; 7 bases agree with TRBD2. The CDR3 covers 15 residues. The ends lost 6 bases at V and 6 bases at J; junction bases unmatched: 14. The CDR3 here is CASRDPDYSGGEQYF. The DNA for the CDR3 is TGTGCCAGCAGGGACCCGGACTATTCGGGGGGCGAGCAGTACTTC.

J is TRBJ2-1 and V is TRBV19; TRBD2 matches 10 bases. This CDR3 contains 15 residues. CDR1 and CDR2 (germline): LNHDA, SQIVND (reference sequence). V trimming: 2 bases; J trimming: 8 bases; junction bases outside the gene matches: 6. CDR3 region: CASSISLAGVDEQFF. The CDR3 DNA follows: TGTGCCAGTAGTATAAGTCTAGCGGGAGTAGATGAGCAGTTCTTC.

This clonotype was seen many times. This chain joins TRBV9 and TRBJ2-7, with D hard to call. V dropped 0 bases and J dropped 3 bases, with 7 bases sitting between them. CDR3 size: 13 residues. CDR1 is SGDLS, CDR2 YYNGEE, per germline. CDR3 sequence (DNA): TGTGCCAGCAGCGTAGGCAGCTACTACGAGCAGTACTTC. This gives the protein CASSVGSYYEQYF.

The table lists this clonotype with a count of one. V and J are TRBV19 and TRBJ2-1; 8 nucleotides line up with TRBD2. CDR1 and CDR2 from the germline V gene are LNHDA and SQIVND (reference sequence). With V trimmed by 4 bases and J by 8 bases, 1 base remained unmatched. The CDR3 is 12 amino acids. The CDR3 loop reads CASSSGRYEQFF. As DNA, the CDR3 is TGTGCCAGTAGTAGCGGGAGGTATGAGCAGTTCTTC.

This clonotype appeared many times. The J gene is TRBJ1-1, the V gene TRBV5-1; 9 bases agree with TRBD1. After removal of 1 base from V and 7 bases from J, the junction contained 8 bases not matched to a gene. Looked up from germline, CDR1 is SGHRS and CDR2 is YFSETQ. The CDR3 extends over 15 amino acids. The CDR3 sequence is CASSLLDRGGFEAFF. The DNA of the CDR3 is TGCGCCAGCAGCTTGTTAGACAGGGGGGGATTTGAAGCTTTCTTT.

This clonotype has at least ten counts. The genes are TRBV6-1 and TRBJ2-2; the D is unclear. The CDR3 contains 15 residues. Trimming took off 4 bases at V and 3 bases at J, with 12 bases between the two ends. Germline CDR1 reads MNHNS; CDR2 reads SASEGT. For the CDR3, the DNA is TGTGCCAGCAGTGCCACTCTGACTTACACCGGGGAGCTGTTTTTT. This translates into CASSATLTYTGELFF.

Ten or more counts support this clonotype. The chain links TRBV3-1 to TRBJ1-1; maybe TRBD1 (6 bases). Germline V gene sequence: CDR1 LGHDT, CDR2 YNNKEL (reference sequence). This CDR3 comprises 12 residues. V dropped 2 bases and J dropped 11 bases, with 12 bases sitting between them. CDR3 amino acids: CASSQTGRGAFF. CDR3 in DNA: TGTGCCAGCAGCCAAACCGGGAGGGGGGCTTTCTTT. Combining the CDR3 with reference TRBV3-1 and TRBJ1-1 gives the whole variable domain DTAVSQTPKYLVTQMGNDKSIKCEQNLGHDTMYWYKQDSKKFLKIMFSYNNKELIINETVPNRFSPKSPDKAHLNLHINSLELGDSAVYFCASSQTGRGAFFGQGTRLTVV.

This clonotype was picked up many times. The chain employs TRBV24-1 and TRBJ2-1; TRBD1 matches at 7 bases. The germline V gene encodes CDR1 KGHDR and CDR2 SFDVKD. The CDR3 length is 16 residues. Trimming took 3 bases from V and 4 from J; bases not matched to a gene: 8. The CDR3 sequence: CATSDPNRDSYNEQFF. DNA of the CDR3: TGTGCCACCAGTGATCCTAACCGGGACAGTTACAATGAGCAGTTCTTC.

The chain joins TRBV28 to TRBJ2-5, with 12 nucleotides matching TRBD1. CDR3 length: 16 residues. V lost 4 bases and J lost 5; bases outside the gene matches: 8. In germline, CDR1 is MDHEN, CDR2 SYDVKM. CDR3 in DNA: TGTGCCAGCAGTTCTCTCGGGACAGGGGGCTTTGAGACCCAGTACTTC. This translates into CASSSLGTGGFETQYF.

In its sample, this clonotype was seen many times. This chain links TRBV30 with TRBJ1-1; D is perhaps TRBD1 (6 bases). The germline CDR1 and CDR2 sequences are GTSNPN and SVGIG (reference sequence). The CDR3 has 13 residues. Trimming cost V 3 bases and J 0 bases, with 8 bases left between them. The CDR3 spells CAWRQGMNTEAFF. CDR3 bases: TGTGCCTGGAGACAGGGAATGAACACTGAAGCTTTCTTT.

Of note for this clonotype: One end of the junction does not line up with germline, which may come from a read error. The chain links TRBV28 to TRBJ1-3; unclear D gene. The CDR3 consists of 13 residues. Germline V gene lookup returns CDR1 MDHEN and CDR2 SYDVKM. The CDR3 nucleotides are TGTGCCACCAGTAGAAACTCTGGAAACACCATATATTTT. Translation: CATSRNSGNTIYF.

This rearrangement joins TRBV27 to TRBJ2-1, with TRBD2 identical over 11 bases. Germline V gives CDR1 MNHEY, CDR2 SMNVEV (reference sequence). J gave up 10 bases and V 6 bases, and 5 bases lay outside the gene matches. The CDR3 runs 13 residues. The CDR3 nucleotides are TGTGCCAGCAGCCCTTCTAGCGGGAGGGAGCAGTTCTTC. It translates to CASSPSSGREQFF.

This clonotype was recorded at least ten times. The CDR3 region is CASSHRDGYTDTQYF. DNA of the CDR3: TGTGCCAGCAGCCACCGGGACGGCTACACAGATACGCAGTATTTT. The chain couples TRBV7-6 to TRBJ2-3; D may be TRBD1 or TRBD2 (5 bases each). This CDR3 has 15 amino acids. V lost 5 bases to trimming and J lost 2 bases, with 14 bases between them. Per the germline V gene, CDR1 is SGHVS and CDR2 is FNYEAQ.

This clonotype appeared many times. The V call is TRBV27, the J call TRBJ2-1, with D perhaps TRBD2 (6 bases). CDR1 and CDR2 from the germline V gene are MNHEY and SMNVEV (reference sequence). The CDR3 sequence is 14 residues long. Between the trimmed V and J ends, which lost 4 bases and 2 bases, there was a span of 9 bases. CDR3 coding DNA: TGTGCCAGCAGTTGGCGGGGACCCTACAATGAGCAGTTCTTC. Its protein is CASSWRGPYNEQFF.

This clonotype was recorded at least ten times. The rearrangement uses TRBV7-8 and TRBJ2-3; 8 bases fit TRBD2. Trimming took 1 base from V and 3 from J; bases not matched to a gene: 6. CDR1 is SGHVS and CDR2 is FQNEAQ in the germline V gene. The CDR3 totals 16 residues. CDR3 in amino acids: CASSLVQRELTDTQYF. The CDR3 coding sequence is TGTGCCAGCAGCTTAGTCCAGCGGGAGTTAACAGATACGCAGTATTTT.

The sample holds many counts of this clonotype. CDR3 region: CASSLVDTGELFF. Here the CDR3 DNA reads TGTGCCAGCAGCTTAGTGGACACCGGGGAGCTGTTTTTT. The V call is TRBV11-2, the J call TRBJ2-2; the D is unclear. Germline V gene lookup returns CDR1 SGHAT and CDR2 FQNNGV. Trimming pared 1 base from V and 3 bases from J, leaving 3 bases between. This CDR3 has 13 residues. Full variable domain (remainder filled in from reference TRBV11-2 and TRBJ2-2): EAGVAQSPRYKIIEKRQSVAFWCNPISGHATLYWYQQILGQGPKLLIQFQNNGVVDDSQLPKDRFSAERLKGVDSTLKIQPAKLEDSAVYLCASSLVDTGELFFGEGSRLTVL.

This clonotype was recorded many times. The V call is TRBV7-6, the J call TRBJ1-1; 7 bases are shared with TRBD1. This CDR3 comprises 14 residues. Germline CDR1 is SGHVS and CDR2 is FNYEAQ. J lost 3 bases, V lost 5 bases, and 6 bases had no gene match. In nucleotides, the CDR3 is TGTGCCAGCAGCGATCGACAGGGTGACACTGAAGCTTTCTTT. Translated, it gives CASSDRQGDTEAFF. The whole variable domain, remainder taken from reference TRBV7-6 and TRBJ1-1, is GAGVSQSPRYKVTKRGQDVALRCDPISGHVSLYWYRQALGQGPEFLTYFNYEAQQDKSGLPNDRFSAERPEGSISTLTIQRTEQRDSAMYRCASSDRQGDTEAFFGQGTRLTVV.

This clonotype was found many times. The gene calls are TRBV14 and TRBJ2-3; TRBD1 might be the D (6 bases). Trimming removed 5 bases at V and 3 bases at J, with 18 bases between. Germline CDR1 reads SGHDN; CDR2 reads FVKESK. The CDR3 is 16 amino acids. DNA for the CDR3: TGTGCCAGCAGCTTAATGACAGGTTGGGAGACAGATACGCAGTATTTT. It is translated as CASSLMTGWETDTQYF.

This clonotype was picked up many times. The chain links TRBV12-3 or TRBV12-4 to TRBJ2-7; D gene unclear. V lost 0 bases and J 3 bases, leaving 6 bases between the germline ends. The CDR3 sequence is 13 residues long. CDR3 region: CASSLATIYEQYF. The CDR3 DNA reads as TGTGCCAGCAGTTTAGCGACCATCTACGAGCAGTACTTC.

Ten or more counts support this clonotype. The chain links TRBV6-6 to TRBJ1-2, with 8 bases fitting TRBD1. Trimming cost V 2 bases and J 0 bases; bases outside gene matches: 8. The CDR3 extends over 17 amino acids. Germline assignment: CDR1 MNHNY and CDR2 SVGAGI (reference sequence). The CDR3 DNA follows: TGTGCCAGCAGTTACCTCCGGTCGGACAGGGCTAACTATGGCTACACCTTC. Residues: CASSYLRSDRANYGYTF.

This clonotype has ten or more counts. CDR3 loop: CASSEGTSSRETQYF. CDR3 nucleotide sequence: TGTGCCAGCAGCGAAGGGACTAGCAGCCGAGAGACCCAGTACTTC. The rearrangement uses TRBV28 and TRBJ2-5; 9 bases map to TRBD2. V lost 6 bases to trimming and J lost 4 bases; unmatched junction nucleotides: 9. This CDR3 has 15 amino acids. Looked up from germline, CDR1 is MDHEN and CDR2 is SYDVKM.

Many counts were recorded for this clonotype. The chain links TRBV7-8 to TRBJ2-1; unclear D gene. The CDR3 has 13 amino acids. CDR1 SGHVS and CDR2 FQNEAQ come from the germline V gene. Deletions cut 7 bases from V and 10 bases from J, with 17 bases between. CDR3 sequence (DNA): TGTGCCAGCACTGAAATGGGCCGTTCGGAGCAGTTCTTC. Its protein product is CASTEMGRSEQFF.

This clonotype was found many times. The J gene is TRBJ2-7, the V gene TRBV25-1, with 10 bases matching TRBD2. Germline lookup yields CDR1 MGHDK and CDR2 SYGVNS. The V segment lost 6 bases and the J segment 0 bases; nucleotides outside the gene matches: 8. The CDR3 spans 16 residues. The CDR3 nucleotides read TGTGCCAGCAGCGGATCCCTAGCGGGAGACTCCTACGAGCAGTACTTC. It yields the protein CASSGSLAGDSYEQYF.